Below, 6 T cell receptor beta chains from the same sample are listed, as sequenced in a study of cytomegalovirus exposure and HLA in healthy donors. The study ran its PCR with 60 Vbeta and 13 Jbeta primers. Measured with immunoSEQ multiplex PCR; TCRdb has only the in-frame clones, and not every one. This sample has under 150,000 clones, with about 80% found just once. The sequencing input was PBMCs. These receptors all come from a man aged 35 to 55 in good health and CMV-seropositive.

This clone has a single count. The V and J genes are TRBV7-2 and TRBJ1-2, with TRBD1 as a possible D gene (6 bases). The germline V gene encodes CDR1 SGHTA and CDR2 FQGNSA. The CDR3 is 13 amino acids. V lost 5 bases and J 2 bases, leaving 9 bases between the germline ends. In DNA, the CDR3 is TGTGCCAGCAGCCCTGACAGGAACTATGGCTACACCTTC. Translating it yields CASSPDRNYGYTF. Full variable domain (rest looked up from reference TRBV7-2 and TRBJ1-2): GAGVSQSPSNKVTEKGKDVELRCDPISGHTALYWYRQSLGQGLEFLIYFQGNSAPDKSGLPSDRFSAERTGGSVSTLTIQRTQQEDSAVYLCASSPDRNYGYTFGSGTRLTVV.

The chain carries TRBV11-1 and TRBJ2-1; D may be TRBD2 (7 bases). Germline V CDR1 and CDR2: SGHAT, FQDESV (reference sequence). V lost 6 bases, J lost 10 bases, and 22 bases lay in between. The CDR3 is 15 residues long. This CDR3 reads CASRKMAGASSEQFF. The CDR3 coding sequence is TGTGCCAGCAGAAAAATGGCGGGGGCCTCGAGCGAGCAGTTCTTC.

This chain connects TRBV7-3 to TRBJ2-2; D remains unclear. The CDR3 consists of 14 residues. The germline V gene has CDR1 SGHTA and CDR2 FQGTGA. Trimming took off 1 base at V and 8 bases at J, with 11 bases between the two ends. In DNA, the CDR3 is TGTGCCAGCAGCTTAAATCCTCACTCGGGGGAGCTGTTTTTT. Encoded protein: CASSLNPHSGELFF.

V usage is TRBV7-9 and J usage is TRBJ2-5; 9 nucleotides agree with TRBD1. The CDR3 loop spans 17 amino acids. CDR1 is SEHNR and CDR2 is FQNEAQ in the germline V gene (reference sequence). The ends lost 5 bases at V and 4 bases at J; junction bases unmatched: 14. The CDR3: CASSARGTGQGRETQYF. For the CDR3, the DNA is TGTGCCAGCAGCGCGAGGGGTACGGGACAGGGTAGAGAGACCCAGTACTTC.

This clone has more than one count but fewer than ten. Relative to the germline gene, one junction end is altered; a read error may explain this. CDR3 region: CSSSLEGSGYTF. The CDR3 DNA reads as TGTTCCAGCAGCTTAGAGGGGTCCGGCTACACCTTC. The chain is built from TRBV7-9 and TRBJ1-2; a weak D match, TRBD1 (5 bases). This CDR3 has 12 residues. The germline CDR1 and CDR2 sequences are SEHNR and FQNEAQ (reference sequence).

V usage is TRBV6-4 and J usage is TRBJ2-1, with D tentatively TRBD1 (6 bases). Germline V gives CDR1 MRHNA, CDR2 SNTAGT. V was clipped by 2 bases and J by 7 bases, with 18 bases between them. This CDR3 region has 16 residues. This chain's CDR3 is CASSDTEQGTRNEQFF. CDR3 nucleotides: TGTGCCAGCAGTGACACTGAACAGGGAACTAGGAATGAGCAGTTCTTC.